The TCR beta chain under discussion was sequenced for a study of CD8+CD57+ T cells in acquired aplastic anemia. The V end was cut by 11 bases, the J end by 7 bases, with 15 bases between. From germline, CDR1 is MNHNS and CDR2 SASEGT. The CDR3 extends over 13 amino acids. Findings and caveats of the study: Patients and controls turned out to have some 30 CD8+ CDR3 sequences in common.

TCR beta VDJ and CDR3 profiling used genomic DNA as template. MiXCR, applied by TCRdb to the reads, yields one record per CDR3 protein. This table has roughly 500,000 distinct CDR3 sequences, around 32% appearing once. Sequencing was done on patients that had shown CD8+CD57+ cell expansion by flow cytometry. With regard to this clonotype: Its specificity is not known. This could be a read error, since a much larger clone is one nucleotide away.

The chain uses TRBV6-1 and TRBJ1-6, with a possible D match to TRBD1 (5 bases). The source material was sorted CD4+, CD8+, or CD8+CD57+ T cells (not recorded which) from PBMCs. This receptor was identified in a human donor with aplastic anemia. The CDR3 DNA follows: TGTGCCGTCACCCAGGGACTCAATTCACCCCTCCACTTT. Its translation: CAVTQGLNSPLHF.